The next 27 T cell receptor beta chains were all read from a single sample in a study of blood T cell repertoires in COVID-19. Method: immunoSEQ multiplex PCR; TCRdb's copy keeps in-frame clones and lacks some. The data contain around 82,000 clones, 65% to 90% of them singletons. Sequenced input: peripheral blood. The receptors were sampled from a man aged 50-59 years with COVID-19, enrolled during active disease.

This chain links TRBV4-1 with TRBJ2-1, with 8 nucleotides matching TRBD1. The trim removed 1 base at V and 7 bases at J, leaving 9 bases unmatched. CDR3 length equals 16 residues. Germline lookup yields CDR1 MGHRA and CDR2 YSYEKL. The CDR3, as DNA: TGCGCCAGCAGCCAAGTCTCCAGGGGACAGGCGAATGAGCAGTTCTTC. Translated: CASSQVSRGQANEQFF.

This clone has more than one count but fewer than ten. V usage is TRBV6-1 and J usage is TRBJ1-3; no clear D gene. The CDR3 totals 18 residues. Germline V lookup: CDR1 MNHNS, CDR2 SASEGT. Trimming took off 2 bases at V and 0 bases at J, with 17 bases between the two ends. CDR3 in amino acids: CASSEKRASTGSGNTIYF. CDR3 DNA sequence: TGTGCCAGCAGTGAAAAAAGAGCCTCCACGGGCTCTGGAAACACCATATATTTT.

The CDR3 loop reads CASSLSYSGEQFF. CDR3 coding DNA: TGTGCCAGCAGCTTATCGTACAGCGGTGAGCAGTTCTTC. V usage is TRBV7-3 and J usage is TRBJ2-1, with D possibly TRBD2 on 5 matching bases. The CDR3 loop spans 13 amino acids. V lost 2 bases, J lost 9 bases, and 11 bases lay in between. Germline V gives CDR1 SGHTA, CDR2 FQGTGA.

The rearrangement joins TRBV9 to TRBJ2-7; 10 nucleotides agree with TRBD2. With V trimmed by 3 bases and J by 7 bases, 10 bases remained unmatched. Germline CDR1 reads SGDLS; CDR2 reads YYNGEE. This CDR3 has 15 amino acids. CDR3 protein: CASSASGSLVWEQYF. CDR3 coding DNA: TGTGCCAGCAGCGCTAGCGGGAGTTTAGTCTGGGAGCAGTACTTC.

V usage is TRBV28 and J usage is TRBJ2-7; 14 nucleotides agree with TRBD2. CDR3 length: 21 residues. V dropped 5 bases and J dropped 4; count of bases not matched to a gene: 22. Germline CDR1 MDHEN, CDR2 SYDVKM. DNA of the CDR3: TGTGCCAGCAGTGTGATAATCGGGACTAGCGGGAGTGATGACCTCGGATACGAGCAGTACTTC. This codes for CASSVIIGTSGSDDLGYEQYF. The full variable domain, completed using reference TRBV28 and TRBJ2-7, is DVKVTQSSRYLVKRTGEKVFLECVQDMDHENMFWYRQDPGLGLRLIYFSYDVKMKEKGDIPEGYSVSREKKERFSLILESASTNQTSMYLCASSVIIGTSGSDDLGYEQYFGPGTRLTVT.

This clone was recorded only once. The CDR3 protein is CASSPALGGLITPEQYF. The CDR3 DNA sequence: TGTGCCAGCAGTCCCGCGTTGGGGGGACTCATTACCCCCGAGCAGTACTTC. V is TRBV7-9 and J is TRBJ2-7; a weak D match, TRBD2 (6 bases). The CDR3 runs 17 residues. The V end was cut by 6 bases, the J end by 6 bases, with 27 bases between. CDR1 SEHNR and CDR2 FQNEAQ come from the germline V gene (reference sequence).

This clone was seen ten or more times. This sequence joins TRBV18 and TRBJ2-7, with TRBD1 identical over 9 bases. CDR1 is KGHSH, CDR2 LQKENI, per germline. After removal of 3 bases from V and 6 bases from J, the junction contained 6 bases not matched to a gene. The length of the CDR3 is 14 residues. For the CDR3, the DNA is TGTGCCAGCTCACCCGTACAGGGGGCCGGCGAGCAGTACTTC. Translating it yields CASSPVQGAGEQYF.

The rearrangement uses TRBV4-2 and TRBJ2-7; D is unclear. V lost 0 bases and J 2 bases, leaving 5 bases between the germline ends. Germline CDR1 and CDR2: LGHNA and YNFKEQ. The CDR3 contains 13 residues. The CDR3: CASSQDRPYEQYF. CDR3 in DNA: TGTGCCAGCAGCCAAGACAGGCCCTACGAGCAGTACTTC.

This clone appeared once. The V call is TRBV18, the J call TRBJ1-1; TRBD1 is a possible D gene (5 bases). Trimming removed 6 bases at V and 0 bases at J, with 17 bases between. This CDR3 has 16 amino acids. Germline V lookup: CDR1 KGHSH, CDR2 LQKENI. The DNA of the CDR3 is TGTGCCAGCTCGCCTACAGGATATCCTATGAACACTGAAGCTTTCTTT. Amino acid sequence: CASSPTGYPMNTEAFF.

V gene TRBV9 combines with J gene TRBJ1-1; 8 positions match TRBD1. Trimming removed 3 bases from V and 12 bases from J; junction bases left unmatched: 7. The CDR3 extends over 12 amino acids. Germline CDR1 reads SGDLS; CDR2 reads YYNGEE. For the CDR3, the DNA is TGTGCCAGCAGCGAGGGGGGGACAGGAACTTTCTTT. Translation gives CASSEGGTGTFF.

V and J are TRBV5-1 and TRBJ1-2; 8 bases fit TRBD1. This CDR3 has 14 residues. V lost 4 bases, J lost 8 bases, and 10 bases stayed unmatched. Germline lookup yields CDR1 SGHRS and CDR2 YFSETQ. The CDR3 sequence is CASSARQGTRGYTF. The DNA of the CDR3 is TGCGCCAGCAGCGCAAGACAGGGGACACGGGGCTACACCTTC.

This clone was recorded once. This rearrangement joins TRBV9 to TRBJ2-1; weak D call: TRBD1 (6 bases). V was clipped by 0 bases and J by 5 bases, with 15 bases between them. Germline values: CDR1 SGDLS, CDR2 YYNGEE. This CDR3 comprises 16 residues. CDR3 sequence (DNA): TGTGCCAGCAGCGTAGATGTCAGGGGAAAGGACAATGAGCAGTTCTTC. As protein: CASSVDVRGKDNEQFF.

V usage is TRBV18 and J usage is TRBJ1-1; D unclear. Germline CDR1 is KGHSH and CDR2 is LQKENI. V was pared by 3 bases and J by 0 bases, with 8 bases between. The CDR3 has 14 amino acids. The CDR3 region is CASSPGSLNTEAFF. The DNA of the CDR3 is TGTGCCAGCTCACCGGGTAGCTTGAACACTGAAGCTTTCTTT.

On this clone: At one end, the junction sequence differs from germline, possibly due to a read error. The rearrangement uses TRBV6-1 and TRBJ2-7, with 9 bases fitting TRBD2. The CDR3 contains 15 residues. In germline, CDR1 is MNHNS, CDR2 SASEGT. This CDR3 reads CASSEELAGAYGQYF. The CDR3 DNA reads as TGTGCCAGCAGTGAAGAACTAGCGGGCGCCTACGGGCAGTACTTC.

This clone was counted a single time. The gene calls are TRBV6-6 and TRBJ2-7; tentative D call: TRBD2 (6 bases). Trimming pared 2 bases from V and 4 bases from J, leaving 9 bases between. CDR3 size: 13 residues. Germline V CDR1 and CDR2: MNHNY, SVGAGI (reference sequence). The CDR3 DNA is TGTGCCAGCAGTTACACTAGCAGATACGAGCAGTACTTC. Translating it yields CASSYTSRYEQYF.

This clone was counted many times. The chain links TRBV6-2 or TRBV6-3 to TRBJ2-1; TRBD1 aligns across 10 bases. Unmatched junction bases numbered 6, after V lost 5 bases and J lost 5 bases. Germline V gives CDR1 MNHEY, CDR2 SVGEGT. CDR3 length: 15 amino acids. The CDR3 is CASSPGTGEHNEQFF. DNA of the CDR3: TGTGCCAGCAGTCCCGGGACAGGGGAACACAATGAGCAGTTCTTC.

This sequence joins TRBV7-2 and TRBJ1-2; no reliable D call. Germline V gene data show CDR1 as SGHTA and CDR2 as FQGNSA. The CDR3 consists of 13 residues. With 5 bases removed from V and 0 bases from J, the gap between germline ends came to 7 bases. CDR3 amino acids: CASSPDTNYGYTF. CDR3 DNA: TGTGCCAGCAGCCCAGATACTAACTATGGCTACACCTTC.

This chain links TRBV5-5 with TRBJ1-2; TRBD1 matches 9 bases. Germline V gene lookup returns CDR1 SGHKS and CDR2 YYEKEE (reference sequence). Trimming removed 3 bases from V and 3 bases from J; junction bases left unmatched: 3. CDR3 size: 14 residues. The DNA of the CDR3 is TGTGCCAGCAGCTCGGGACAGGGCGACTATGGCTACACCTTC. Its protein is CASSSGQGDYGYTF.

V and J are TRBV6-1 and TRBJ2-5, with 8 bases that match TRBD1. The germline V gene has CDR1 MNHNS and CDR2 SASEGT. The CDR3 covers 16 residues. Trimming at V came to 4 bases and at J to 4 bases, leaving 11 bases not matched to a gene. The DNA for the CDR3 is TGTGCCAGCAGTGTCCGGACAGGGCTTCAGCGAGAGACCCAGTACTTC. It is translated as CASSVRTGLQRETQYF.

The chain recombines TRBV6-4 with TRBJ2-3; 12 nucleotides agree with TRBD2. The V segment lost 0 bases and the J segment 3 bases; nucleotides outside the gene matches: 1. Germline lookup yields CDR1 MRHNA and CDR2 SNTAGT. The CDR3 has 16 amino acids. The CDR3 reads CASSDSGTSGTDTQYF. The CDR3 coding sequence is TGTGCCAGCAGTGACTCCGGGACTAGCGGGACAGATACGCAGTATTTT.

The CDR3 DNA follows: TGTGCCAGCAGCCAAGGACAGGGGACTGAAGCTTTCTTT. It translates to CASSQGQGTEAFF. The chain recombines TRBV7-3 with TRBJ1-1; TRBD1 matches at 9 bases. CDR3 length equals 13 residues. In germline, CDR1 is SGHTA, CDR2 FQGTGA. The V gene end was trimmed by 5 bases and the J gene end by 5 bases; junction bases not matched to a gene: 3.

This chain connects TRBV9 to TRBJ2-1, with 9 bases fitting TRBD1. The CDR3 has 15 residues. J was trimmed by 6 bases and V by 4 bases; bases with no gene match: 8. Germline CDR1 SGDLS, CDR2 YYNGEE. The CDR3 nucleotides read TGTGCCAGCAGCAAACAGGGGGCTACCCTCAATGAGCAGTTCTTC. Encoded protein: CASSKQGATLNEQFF.

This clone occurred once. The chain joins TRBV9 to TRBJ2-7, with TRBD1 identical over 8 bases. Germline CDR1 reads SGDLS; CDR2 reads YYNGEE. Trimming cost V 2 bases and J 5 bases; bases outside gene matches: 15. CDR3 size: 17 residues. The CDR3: CASSVDPGTGTIHEQYF. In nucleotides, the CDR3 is TGTGCCAGCAGCGTGGATCCCGGGACAGGTACCATCCACGAGCAGTACTTC.

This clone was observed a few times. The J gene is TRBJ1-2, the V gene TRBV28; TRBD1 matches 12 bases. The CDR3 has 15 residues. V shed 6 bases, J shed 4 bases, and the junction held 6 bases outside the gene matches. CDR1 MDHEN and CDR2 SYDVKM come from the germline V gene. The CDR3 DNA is TGTGCCAGCAGACTCGGGACAGGGGGCTTCTATGGCTACACCTTC. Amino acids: CASRLGTGGFYGYTF.

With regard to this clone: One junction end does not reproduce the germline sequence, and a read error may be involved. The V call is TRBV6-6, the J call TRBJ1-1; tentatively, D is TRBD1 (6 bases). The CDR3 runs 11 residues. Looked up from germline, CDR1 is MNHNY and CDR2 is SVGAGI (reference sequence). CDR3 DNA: TGCGAGACCCGAGGGGGAATTGAAGCTTTCTTT. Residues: CETRGGIEAFF.

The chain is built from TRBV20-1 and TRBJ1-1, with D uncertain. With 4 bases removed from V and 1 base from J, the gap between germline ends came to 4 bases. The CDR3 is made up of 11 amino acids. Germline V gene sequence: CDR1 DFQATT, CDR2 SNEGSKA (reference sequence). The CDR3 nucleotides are TGCAGTGCTACGGGGAACACTGAAGCTTTCTTT. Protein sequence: CSATGNTEAFF.

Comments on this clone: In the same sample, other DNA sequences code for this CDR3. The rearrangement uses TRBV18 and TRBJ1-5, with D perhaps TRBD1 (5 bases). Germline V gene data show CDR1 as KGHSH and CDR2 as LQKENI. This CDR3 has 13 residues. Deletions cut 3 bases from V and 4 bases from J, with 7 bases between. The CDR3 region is CASSPGGNQPQHF. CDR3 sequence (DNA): TGTGCCAGCTCACCGGGGGGAAATCAGCCCCAGCATTTT.